Listed below are T cell receptor beta chains from one sample, sequenced in a study of shared clonotypes between healthy human individuals. Sequencing used immunoSEQ multiplex PCR; TCRdb keeps in-frame clones, though not all of them. The data show around 120,000 clones, 65% to 75% seen once. Sequenced sample: memory CD8+ T cells sorted from blood. These receptors were collected from a woman in her thirties in good health. CDR3s include the opening cysteine and the closing phenylalanine or tryptophan. Fields, in order: J gene, V gene, clone size, D gene, CDR3 DNA, CDR3 protein. D genes are given only for firm matches. Clone sizes are given selectively: once, few, many, or a class where the clone is expanded.

TRBJ2-7 | TRBV2 | - | TRBD2 | TGTGCCAGCAGTGAAGTCGCTAGCGGGAGGTTCTACGAGCAGTACTTC | CASSEVASGRFYEQYF
TRBJ2-7 | TRBV5-4 | once | TRBD1 | TGTGCCAGCAGGCCCGGACAGGATCCCTACGAGCAGTACTTC | CASRPGQDPYEQYF
TRBJ1-2 | TRBV7-8 | - | - | TGTGCCAGCAGCTTAGGATCGGCTAACTATGGCTACACCTTC | CASSLGSANYGYTF
TRBJ2-7 | TRBV2 | - | - | TGTGCCAGCAGTACCACAAAGTTCGGCAGGGCCCTCTACGAGCAGTACTTC | CASSTTKFGRALYEQYF
TRBJ2-4 | TRBV7-2 | - | TRBD2 | TGTGCCAGCAGGAAAGGGGAGGGAAACATTCAGTACTTC | CASRKGEGNIQYF
TRBJ1-1 | TRBV28 | - | - | TGTGCCAGCAGCTCAGGACAGATTTCTATGAACACTGAAGCTTTCTTT | CASSSGQISMNTEAFF
TRBJ2-7 | TRBV7-8 | - | - | TGTGCCAGCAGCTTAGATGGTGTGGCTAGCGCGTACGAGCAGTACTTC | CASSLDGVASAYEQYF
TRBJ2-1 | TRBV5-6 | - | - | TGTGCCAGCAGCTTGGCCGGGAGCTCCTACAATGAGCAGTTCTTC | CASSLAGSSYNEQFF
TRBJ1-5 | TRBV19 | - | - | TGTGCCAGTAGTATAGGGCATTCGGGGCCCCAGCATTTT | CASSIGHSGPQHF
TRBJ2-7 | TRBV10-2 | - | - | TGCGCCAGCAGTGATCCAGCGGTGGTAGGCTACGAGCAGTACTTC | CASSDPAVVGYEQYF
TRBJ1-1 | TRBV28 | - | - | TGTGCCAGCCTACCTGGGACGGCAACAAACACTGAAGCTTTCTTT | CASLPGTATNTEAFF
TRBJ2-5 | TRBV25-1 | - | TRBD1 | TGTGCCAGCAGTGGACAATCCCCGGGACAGAGCGAGTTCCAGACCCAGTACTTC | CASSGQSPGQSEFQTQYF
TRBJ2-7 | TRBV28 | - | - | TGTGCCAGCAACGAACGACAGGGACTCGTAACTTACGAGCAGTACTTC | CASNERQGLVTYEQYF
TRBJ1-2 | TRBV7-6 | - | - | TGTGCCAGCAGCTTAGCGGAAGGGGGGATCTATGGCTACACCTTC | CASSLAEGGIYGYTF
TRBJ2-7 | TRBV28 | - | - | TGTGCCAGCAGTTTGTTTGGGAGAACCTACGAGCAGTACTTC | CASSLFGRTYEQYF
TRBJ2-3 | TRBV6-4 | few | - | TGTGCCAGCAGTTACTCTCGGGGGAACAGAGATACGCAGTATTTT | CASSYSRGNRDTQYF
TRBJ2-5 | TRBV20-1 | - | - | TGCAGTGCTAGGGTCAGGGGGACCCAGTACTTC | CSARVRGTQYF
TRBJ2-1 | TRBV6-5 | - | TRBD2 | TGTGCCAGCAGACTAGCGGGAGGGCGATACAATGAGCAGTTCTTC | CASRLAGGRYNEQFF
TRBJ2-7 | TRBV2 | - | - | TGTGCCAGCAGCGGCGGACTAATCAACGAGCAGTACTTC | CASSGGLINEQYF
TRBJ1-5 | TRBV4-1 | - | TRBD1 | TGCGCCAGCAGCCAACCAAGCAGGGGGCCGTTGGGTCAGCCCCAGCATTTT | CASSQPSRGPLGQPQHF
TRBJ1-1 | TRBV5-1 | - | - | TGCGCCATCCGGGACGGTTATAACACTGAAGCTTTCTTT | CAIRDGYNTEAFF
TRBJ2-7 | TRBV29-1 | - | TRBD2 | TGCAGCGTCCAGGGGACTAGCCACGAGCAGTACTTC | CSVQGTSHEQYF
TRBJ2-1 | TRBV25-1 | few | TRBD2 | TGTGCCAGCAGTACGCCGGGACTAGATATATTGCACGATGAGCAGTTCTTC | CASSTPGLDILHDEQFF
TRBJ1-5 | TRBV15 | - | - | TGTGCCACCAGCAGAGGGGGGTTCGGTCAGCCCCAGCATTTT | CATSRGGFGQPQHF
TRBJ2-3 | TRBV6-5 | - | TRBD2 | TGTGCCAGCAGTGTAGCGGGCCGTCCGGATACGCAGTATTTT | CASSVAGRPDTQYF
TRBJ1-1 | TRBV29-1 | - | - | TGCAGCGTTATCGGGGCCTTGAACACTGAAGCTTTCTTT | CSVIGALNTEAFF
TRBJ2-2 | TRBV10-3 | - | TRBD1 | TGTGCCATCAGTGAGTCGTACAGGGGGGACCGGGAGCTGTTTTTT | CAISESYRGDRELFF
TRBJ2-5 | TRBV5-1 | - | - | TGCGCCAGCAGCTTGTGGGTCCGGAGCCAAGAGACCCAGTACTTC | CASSLWVRSQETQYF
TRBJ2-3 | TRBV23-1 | - | TRBD2 | TGCGCCAGCACTCAAACGTTTAGCGGGAGGGCCACAGATACGCAGTATTTT | CASTQTFSGRATDTQYF
TRBJ1-5 | TRBV6-1 | - | - | TGTGCCAGCAGTAGGGACACGTTTAGCAATCAGCCCCAGCATTTT | CASSRDTFSNQPQHF
TRBJ1-1 | TRBV2 | few | - | TGTGCCAGCTGTGACCAGGGAGGGGGCACTGAAGCTTTCTTT | CASCDQGGGTEAFF
TRBJ1-6 | TRBV7-2 | - | TRBD1 | TGTGCCAGCAGCTTTGGACAGGGAGGATACGGCTCACCCCTCCACTTT | CASSFGQGGYGSPLHF
TRBJ1-4 | TRBV2 | - | - | TGTGCCAGCAGTGTTAGTAGAGGTGAAAAACTGTTTTTT | CASSVSRGEKLFF
TRBJ2-7 | TRBV5-1 | - | TRBD2 | TGCGCCAGCAGCAGGGGACTAGCGGGCGTACCAAATGCCGTTTACGAGCAGTACTTC | CASSRGLAGVPNAVYEQYF
TRBJ2-7 | TRBV2 | - | - | TGTGCCAGCAGTGAACGGGGGGCCAACTACGAGCAGTACTTC | CASSERGANYEQYF
TRBJ1-2 | TRBV6-4 | - | - | TGTGCCAGCAGTGACTTTTGGCATGTTGCTTTC | CASSDFWHVAF
TRBJ2-4 | TRBV28 | - | - | TGTGCCAGCAGTTCGGGGAGGTTAAACATTCAGTACTTC | CASSSGRLNIQYF
TRBJ1-1 | TRBV5-6 | few | - | TGTGCCAGCAGCTTGGTCTGGGGCGAAGACACTGAAGCTTTCTTT | CASSLVWGEDTEAFF
TRBJ1-1 | TRBV5-1 | many | - | TGCGCCACCGCCGAGAATTTGAACACTGAAGCTTTCTTT | CATAENLNTEAFF
TRBJ1-1 | TRBV5-5 | many | - | TGTGCCAGCAGATTCGACCGTGGGAGAACTGAAGCTTTCTTT | CASRFDRGRTEAFF
TRBJ2-1 | TRBV6-6 | - | TRBD2 | TGTGCCAGCAGCCCCCTCAATAGCGGGAGGAATGAGCAGTTCTTC | CASSPLNSGRNEQFF
TRBJ1-1 | TRBV7-9 | - | TRBD1 | TGTGCCAGCAGCCCCATTGGGACAGGGGGGACTGAAGCTTTCTTT | CASSPIGTGGTEAFF
TRBJ2-1 | TRBV5-1 | once | - | TGCGCCAGCAGCCCAGGGCCCGGGGAGGCGGAGATTAACTACAATGAGCAGTTCTTC | CASSPGPGEAEINYNEQFF
TRBJ1-1 | TRBV2 | few | TRBD1 | TGTGCCAGCAATGGACAGGGGAAGAACACTGAAGCTTTCTTT | CASNGQGKNTEAFF
TRBJ2-7 | TRBV13 | - | TRBD2 | TGTGCCAGCAGCACAGAGGGAGGGCATAACGAGCAGTACTTC | CASSTEGGHNEQYF
TRBJ1-1 | TRBV28 | - | - | TGTGCCAGCAGTTTATGGGGCAGGGGCACTGAAGCTTTCTTT | CASSLWGRGTEAFF
TRBJ1-1 | TRBV5-1 | once | - | TGCGCCAGCAGCTTGGTGGGGATCTCCAAGGGTAACACTGAAGCTTTCTTT | CASSLVGISKGNTEAFF
TRBJ1-4 | TRBV23-1 | - | - | TGCGCCAGCAGTCGCCCAGTTGGAGCCAAAAGACCTGACAATGAAAAACTGTTTTTT | CASSRPVGAKRPDNEKLFF